The clone carrying this TCR beta chain was seen only a few times. This sample includes further DNA sequences coding for the same CDR3. This sample was taken from a study of cytomegalovirus exposure and HLA in healthy donors. CDR3 size: 13 residues. V was clipped by 5 bases and J by 0 bases, with 7 bases between them. The V gene's germline CDR1 is SGHAT and CDR2 FQNNGV. TCRdb's table, derived via immunoSEQ multiplex PCR, lists solely in-frame clones and lacks some. The sample lists fewer than 250,000 clones, roughly 84% seen once, with about 2% in the top ten. The specimen sequenced was PBMCs. The chain carries TRBV11-2 and TRBJ1-2; unclear D gene. This sequence was found in a woman between 18 and 29 years old in good health and CMV-seropositive. The CDR3 sequence: CASSPQTNYGYTF. The CDR3 bases are TGTGCCAGCAGCCCCCAGACTAACTATGGCTACACCTTC.